This passage covers 22 T cell receptor beta chains from one sample sequenced in a study of T cell changes during pregnancy in multiple sclerosis. Sequencing used immunoSEQ multiplex PCR; TCRdb keeps in-frame clones, though not all of them. The sample has some 71,000 clones; roughly 90% are singletons. Sample: peripheral blood, taken in the third trimester of pregnancy. The receptors were gathered from a female donor with multiple sclerosis, enrolled in a pregnancy study.

The rearrangement links TRBV6-6 to TRBJ1-2, with 7 bases lining up with TRBD1. This CDR3 contains 13 residues. Germline trimming cut 5 bases from V and 9 bases from J; bases unmatched to any gene: 9. Germline loops: CDR1 MNHNY, CDR2 SVGAGI (reference sequence). CDR3 sequence reads: CASSQTGTLRYTF. DNA for the CDR3: TGTGCCAGCAGTCAGACAGGGACGTTACGCTACACCTTC.

The chain links TRBV5-1 to TRBJ2-4, with 11 bases identical to TRBD1. Germline lookup yields CDR1 SGHRS and CDR2 YFSETQ. This CDR3 region has 14 residues. Trimming removed 3 bases from V and 8 bases from J; junction bases left unmatched: 4. The CDR3 bases are TGCGCCAGCAGCTGGGGGACAGGGGGGGACATTCAGTACTTC. Amino acids: CASSWGTGGDIQYF.

This chain connects TRBV4-3 to TRBJ2-3; TRBD1 agrees at 11 bases. There are 17 residues in the CDR3. Looked up from germline, CDR1 is LGHNA and CDR2 is YSLEER. The V and J ends lost 2 bases and 2 bases, in that order; junction bases with no gene match: 6. Here the CDR3 reads CASSQHGTGGSTDTQYF. CDR3 bases: TGCGCCAGCAGCCAACACGGGACAGGGGGATCCACAGATACGCAGTATTTT.

J is TRBJ1-1 and V is TRBV6-5, with D uncertain. CDR3 length equals 13 residues. V was clipped by 4 bases and J by 4 bases, with 10 bases between them. CDR1 and CDR2 (germline): MNHEY, SVGAGI. CDR3 region: CASSFRRGTEAFF. CDR3 bases: TGTGCCAGCAGTTTCAGACGAGGCACTGAAGCTTTCTTT.

This chain connects TRBV6-6 to TRBJ1-1, with TRBD1 matching over 9 bases. The length of the CDR3 is 13 residues. Trimming took 7 bases from V and 5 from J; bases not matched to a gene: 5. Germline CDR1 reads MNHNY; CDR2 reads SVGAGI (reference sequence). The CDR3 bases are TGTGCCAGCACTTCGGGACAGGGTACTGAAGCTTTCTTT. Translating it yields CASTSGQGTEAFF.

This rearrangement joins TRBV28 to TRBJ2-7; the D gene is possibly TRBD1 (6 bases). This CDR3 region has 13 residues. V shed 4 bases and J shed 7 bases, with 14 bases lying between them. Germline CDR1 and CDR2: MDHEN and SYDVKM. This CDR3 reads CASSSYRAREQYF. CDR3 sequence (DNA): TGTGCCAGCAGTTCCTACAGGGCGCGGGAGCAGTACTTC.

The chain joins TRBV18 to TRBJ2-3; 8 nucleotides align to TRBD1. Trimming cost V 1 base and J 4 bases; bases outside gene matches: 4. Per germline, CDR1 KGHSH and CDR2 LQKENI. This CDR3 spans 15 amino acids. The chain's CDR3 is CASSPLQTGADTQYF. The CDR3 coding sequence is TGTGCCAGCTCACCACTACAGACAGGGGCAGATACGCAGTATTTT.

This clone was seen a few times. This chain uses TRBV5-4 with TRBJ2-7, with 7 bases that match TRBD1. After removal of 4 bases from V and 3 bases from J, the junction contained 4 bases not matched to a gene. This CDR3 is built from 13 residues. Looked up from germline, CDR1 is SGHNT and CDR2 is YYREEE (reference sequence). The CDR3 nucleotides read TGTGCCAGCAGCGCGGACAGGATCTACGAGCAGTACTTC. Translation gives CASSADRIYEQYF.

The rearrangement links TRBV30 to TRBJ1-1; D may be TRBD1 (5 bases). The germline V gene has CDR1 GTSNPN and CDR2 SVGIG (reference sequence). This CDR3 region has 11 residues. The V and J ends lost 0 bases and 10 bases respectively, with 9 bases between them. The CDR3: CAWSVGVGAFF. The CDR3 bases are TGTGCCTGGAGTGTAGGGGTCGGAGCTTTCTTT. Looking up the rest from reference TRBV30 and TRBJ1-1 gives the full variable domain: SQTIHQWPATLVQPVGSPLSLECTVEGTSNPNLYWYRQAAGRGLQLLFYSVGIGQISSEVPQNLSASRPQDRQFILSSKKLLLSDSGFYLCAWSVGVGAFFGQGTRLTVV.

The chain has TRBV6-5 and TRBJ1-2; TRBD1 matches at 7 bases. V lost 6 bases, J lost 0 bases, and 7 bases stayed unmatched. The germline V gene has CDR1 MNHEY and CDR2 SVGAGI. CDR3 length: 15 amino acids. The CDR3 here is CASRSQGVANYGYTF. CDR3 bases: TGTGCCAGCAGGTCGCAGGGGGTGGCTAACTATGGCTACACCTTC.

The gene calls are TRBV27 and TRBJ1-5; 7 bases line up with TRBD1. Germline CDR1 and CDR2: MNHEY and SMNVEV (reference sequence). CDR3 length: 14 residues. V trimming: 5 bases; J trimming: 3 bases; junction bases outside the gene matches: 4. CDR3 bases: TGTGCCAGCAGTCCAGACAGGGCCAATCAGCCCCAGCATTTT. It codes for CASSPDRANQPQHF.

The chain uses TRBV10-3 and TRBJ2-5; possible D gene TRBD1, 6 bases. Germline values: CDR1 ENHRY, CDR2 SYGVKD. The V end was cut by 10 bases, the J end by 2 bases, with 14 bases between. The CDR3 totals 13 residues. The CDR3 spells CATRQDLQETQYF. The CDR3 bases are TGTGCCACACGACAGGACCTACAAGAGACCCAGTACTTC.

The chain carries TRBV5-1 and TRBJ2-7; 8 bases map to TRBD1. Trimming removed 5 bases from V and 7 bases from J; junction bases left unmatched: 8. The CDR3 runs 13 residues. Germline CDR1 and CDR2: SGHRS and YFSETQ. In nucleotides, the CDR3 is TGCGCCAGCAGAAATCAGGGGGCGGAAGAGCAGTACTTC. Its translation is CASRNQGAEEQYF.

The chain employs TRBV11-1 and TRBJ1-2; perhaps TRBD1 as D (5 bases). The V end lost 5 bases, the J end lost 2 bases, and 12 bases lay between the germline ends. CDR3 length: 14 residues. Germline V gene data show CDR1 as SGHAT and CDR2 as FQDESV (reference sequence). CDR3 sequence reads: CASSPQGSNYGYTF. The CDR3 nucleotides are TGTGCCAGCAGCCCTCAGGGATCGAACTATGGCTACACCTTC.

The chain has TRBV9 and TRBJ2-1; 9 bases align to TRBD1. V trimming: 4 bases; J trimming: 3 bases; junction bases outside the gene matches: 5. This CDR3 is built from 15 residues. Germline V gene sequence: CDR1 SGDLS, CDR2 YYNGEE. CDR3 in DNA: TGTGCCAGCAGCCCGGGACAGGGCGTCTACAATGAGCAGTTCTTC. It is translated as CASSPGQGVYNEQFF.

This clone was found a few times. The rearrangement uses TRBV5-1 and TRBJ1-2; unclear D gene. The CDR3 contains 13 residues. Germline CDR1 and CDR2: SGHRS and YFSETQ. The ends were cut back, 1 base at V and 4 bases at J, with 8 bases in the middle. The DNA for the CDR3 is TGCGCCAGCAGCTTGACAGCCATCTATGGCTACACCTTC. It encodes CASSLTAIYGYTF.

V gene TRBV9 combines with J gene TRBJ1-1, with D tentatively TRBD1 (6 bases). The CDR3 contains 15 residues. Between the trimmed V and J ends, which lost 4 bases and 8 bases, there was a span of 21 bases. Germline V gene sequence: CDR1 SGDLS, CDR2 YYNGEE. CDR3 nucleotide sequence: TGTGCCAGCAGCCCTCGCGGGGGGGCCCAGGCGGAAGCTTTCTTT. This gives the protein CASSPRGGAQAEAFF.

The CDR3, as DNA: TGTGCCAGCAGCGTAGCGCCTAGCGGGGGCGGTTGGAACACCGGGGAGCTGTTTTTT. It translates to CASSVAPSGGGWNTGELFF. This rearrangement joins TRBV9 to TRBJ2-2; 10 positions agree with TRBD2. Unmatched junction bases numbered 9, after V lost 0 bases and J lost 1 base. CDR3 length equals 19 residues. Germline CDR1 and CDR2: SGDLS and YYNGEE.

This clone was recorded only once. This chain joins TRBV30 and TRBJ2-1; D perhaps matches TRBD1 (5 bases). In germline, CDR1 is GTSNPN, CDR2 SVGIG (reference sequence). V dropped 0 bases and J dropped 8 bases, with 11 bases sitting between them. The CDR3 contains 13 residues. CDR3 nucleotide sequence: TGTGCCTGGAGTGTCGCAGGGTGGGATGAGCAGTTCTTC. The encoded protein is CAWSVAGWDEQFF.

The J gene is TRBJ2-3, the V gene TRBV30; TRBD2 aligns across 7 bases. Germline assignment: CDR1 GTSNPN and CDR2 SVGIG (reference sequence). The V segment lost 0 bases and the J segment 1 base; nucleotides outside the gene matches: 1. CDR3 length: 14 residues. CDR3 nucleotide sequence: TGTGCCTGGAGTGTACGGGGGGGCACAGATACGCAGTATTTT. Translated, it gives CAWSVRGGTDTQYF.

The rearrangement links TRBV6-5 to TRBJ1-2; D is possibly TRBD1 (5 bases). This CDR3 has 15 amino acids. V lost 0 bases and J lost 0, with 8 bases in between. Germline V gives CDR1 MNHEY, CDR2 SVGAGI. CDR3 in amino acids: CASSYSGGTNYGYTF. As DNA, the CDR3 is TGTGCCAGCAGTTACTCGGGGGGGACTAACTATGGCTACACCTTC.

The rearrangement links TRBV2 to TRBJ1-5; no clear D. V gave up 2 bases and J gave up 3 bases, with 11 bases separating them. The CDR3 runs 15 residues. Looked up from germline, CDR1 is SNHLY and CDR2 is FYNNEI. CDR3 in amino acids: CASSETRDINQPQHF. The CDR3, as DNA: TGTGCCAGCAGTGAAACCCGCGATATCAATCAGCCCCAGCATTTT.